This T cell receptor (beta chain) was observed in a study of OX40 agonist ivuxolimab in advanced cancers. In the study overall: Participants averaged roughly 60 years of age (range 23 to 79) and were around 80% male. Broader study findings: Antigen specificity was not determined for the expanded peripheral T cells.

This clone was picked up one time. As yet, its antigen is unknown. Profiled with immunoSEQ multiplex PCR; TCRdb holds only in-frame clones, not every one. This sample has 45,000 to 65,000 clones, with approximately 75% found just once. Trimming left V 7 bases short and J 2 bases short, with 6 bases between. Germline CDR1 reads WSHSY; CDR2 reads SAAADI. CDR3 length: 12 residues. The TCR originated in an adult with an advanced solid tumor such as melanoma, head and neck, liver or kidney cancer. The chain carries TRBV10-2 and TRBJ1-5; D is undetermined. The sample was CD4+ or CD8+ T cells sorted from blood, taken in a trial of the OX40 agonist ivuxolimab. The chain's CDR3 is CASTPGNQPQHF. The CDR3 bases are TGCGCCAGCACTCCAGGCAATCAGCCCCAGCATTTT.